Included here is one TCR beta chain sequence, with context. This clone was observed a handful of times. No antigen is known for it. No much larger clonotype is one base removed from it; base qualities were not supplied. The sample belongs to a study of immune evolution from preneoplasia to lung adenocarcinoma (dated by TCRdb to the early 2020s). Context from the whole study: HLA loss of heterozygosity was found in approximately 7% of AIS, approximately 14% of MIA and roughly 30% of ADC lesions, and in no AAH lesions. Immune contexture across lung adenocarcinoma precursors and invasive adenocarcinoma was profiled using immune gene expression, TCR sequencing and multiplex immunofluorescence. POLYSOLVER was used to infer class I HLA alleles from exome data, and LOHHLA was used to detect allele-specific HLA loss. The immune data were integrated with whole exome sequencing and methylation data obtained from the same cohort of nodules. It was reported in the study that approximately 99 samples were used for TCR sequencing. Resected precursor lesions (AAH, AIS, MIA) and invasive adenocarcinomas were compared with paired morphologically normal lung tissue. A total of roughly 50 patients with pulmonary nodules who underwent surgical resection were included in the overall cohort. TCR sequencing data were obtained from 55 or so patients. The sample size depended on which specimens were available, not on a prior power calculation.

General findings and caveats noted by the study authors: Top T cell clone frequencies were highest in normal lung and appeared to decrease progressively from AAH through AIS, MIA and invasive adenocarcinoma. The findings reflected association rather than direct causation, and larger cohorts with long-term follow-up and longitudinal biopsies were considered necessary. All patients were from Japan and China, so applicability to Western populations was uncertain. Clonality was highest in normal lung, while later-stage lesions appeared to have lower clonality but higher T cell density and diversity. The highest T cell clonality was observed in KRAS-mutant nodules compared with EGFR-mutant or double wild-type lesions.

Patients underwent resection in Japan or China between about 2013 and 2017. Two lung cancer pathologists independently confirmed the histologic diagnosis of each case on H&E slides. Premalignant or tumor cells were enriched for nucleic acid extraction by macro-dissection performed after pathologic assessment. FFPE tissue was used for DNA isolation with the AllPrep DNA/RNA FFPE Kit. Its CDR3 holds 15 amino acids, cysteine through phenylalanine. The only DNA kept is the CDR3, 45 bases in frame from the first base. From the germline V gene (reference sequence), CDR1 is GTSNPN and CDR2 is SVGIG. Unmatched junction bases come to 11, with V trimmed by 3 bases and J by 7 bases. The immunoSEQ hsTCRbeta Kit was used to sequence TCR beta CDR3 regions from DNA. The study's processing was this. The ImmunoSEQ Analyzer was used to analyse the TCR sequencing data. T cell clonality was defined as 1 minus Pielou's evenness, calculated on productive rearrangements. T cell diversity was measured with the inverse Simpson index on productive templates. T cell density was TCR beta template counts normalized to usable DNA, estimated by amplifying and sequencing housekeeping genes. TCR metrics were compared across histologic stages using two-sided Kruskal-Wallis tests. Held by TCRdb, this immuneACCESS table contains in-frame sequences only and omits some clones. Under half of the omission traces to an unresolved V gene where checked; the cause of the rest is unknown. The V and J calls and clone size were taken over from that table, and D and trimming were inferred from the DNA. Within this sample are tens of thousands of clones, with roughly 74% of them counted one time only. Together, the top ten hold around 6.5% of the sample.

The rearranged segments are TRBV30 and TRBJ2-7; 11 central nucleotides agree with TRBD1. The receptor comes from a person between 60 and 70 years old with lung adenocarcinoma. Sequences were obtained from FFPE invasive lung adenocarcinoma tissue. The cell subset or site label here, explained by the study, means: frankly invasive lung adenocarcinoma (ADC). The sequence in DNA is TGTGCCTGGAGCCCATGGGACAGGGGGTTGGGGGAGCAGTACTTC. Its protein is CAWSPWDRGLGEQYF.